This passage covers 15 T cell receptor beta chains from one sample sequenced in a study of blood T cell repertoires in COVID-19. Profiling relied on immunoSEQ multiplex PCR, and the TCRdb table lists in-frame clones only, not all of them. The data show approximately 100,000 clones, with roughly 80% seen just once and about a tenth held by the top ten. The source material was peripheral blood. Receptors were obtained from a man between 65 and 79 years old with active or convalescent COVID-19.

The CDR3 DNA reads as TGCGCCAGCAGCCAATCCGGGACTAGCGCTGGGGAGACCCAGTACTTC. Residues: CASSQSGTSAGETQYF. This chain connects TRBV4-3 to TRBJ2-5, with 10 bases matching TRBD2. The germline V gene has CDR1 LGHNA and CDR2 YSLEER. Trimming took 2 bases from V and 5 from J; bases not matched to a gene: 8. The CDR3 has 16 residues.

This chain connects TRBV6-6 to TRBJ2-3, with 7 bases lining up with TRBD1. CDR1 is MNHNY, CDR2 SVGAGI, per germline (reference sequence). J lost 0 bases, V lost 5 bases, and 5 bases had no gene match. The CDR3 extends over 15 amino acids. CDR3 nucleotides: TGTGCCAGCAGTATGGGACAGTTAAGCACAGATACGCAGTATTTT. Its translation: CASSMGQLSTDTQYF.

This clone came up a few times. V usage is TRBV4-2 and J usage is TRBJ2-2, with D possibly being TRBD2 (6 bases). Between the trimmed V and J ends, which lost 0 bases and 2 bases, there was a span of 19 bases. Germline CDR1 LGHNA, CDR2 YNFKEQ. This CDR3 has 19 amino acids. CDR3 sequence (DNA): TGTGCCAGCAGCCAAGATCGGTCCAGGAGGGGACGCAACACCGGGGAGCTGTTTTTT. Translation gives CASSQDRSRRGRNTGELFF.

CDR3 coding DNA: TGTGCCAGCAGCTTAGCGACCCTAGCGGGGGGCGTCACAGATACGCAGTATTTT. Protein: CASSLATLAGGVTDTQYF. The chain combines TRBV7-2 with TRBJ2-3; 11 bases align to TRBD2. Germline CDR1 and CDR2: SGHTA and FQGNSA. The length of the CDR3 is 18 residues. J lost 2 bases, V lost 0 bases, and 7 bases had no gene match.

The chain combines TRBV3-1 (or the pseudogene TRBV3-2) with TRBJ2-1; 11 bases agree with TRBD2. CDR3 length: 18 residues. CDR1 is LGHDT, CDR2 YNNKEL, per germline (reference sequence). The V gene end was trimmed by 3 bases and the J gene end by 5 bases; junction bases not matched to a gene: 12. CDR3 nucleotide sequence: TGTGCCAGCAGCCAGGAAACCATAGCGGGGGGGTTTAACAATGAGCAGTTCTTC. It codes for CASSQETIAGGFNNEQFF.

The gene calls are TRBV6-5 and TRBJ1-2; 9 bases are shared with TRBD1. The CDR3 is 13 residues long. V lost 6 bases to trimming and J lost 9 bases; unmatched junction nucleotides: 8. Germline V CDR1 and CDR2: MNHEY, SVGAGI. CDR3 amino acids: CASSLSTGGSYTF. The DNA of the CDR3 is TGTGCCAGCAGCCTCTCGACAGGGGGAAGCTACACCTTC.

The chain uses TRBV18 and TRBJ2-1; 8 nucleotides align to TRBD2. In germline, CDR1 is KGHSH, CDR2 LQKENI. V lost 3 bases, J lost 7 bases, and 8 bases stayed unmatched. The CDR3 runs 15 residues. As DNA, the CDR3 is TGTGCCAGCTCACCGCCCGGGACTAGTTTTAATGAGCAGTTCTTC. This gives the protein CASSPPGTSFNEQFF.

DNA for the CDR3: TGTGCCAGCTCAATTTTGGGCGCGGAGACCCAGTACTTC. Translated, it gives CASSILGAETQYF. The rearrangement uses TRBV6-5 and TRBJ2-5; D gene uncertain. The V end was cut by 8 bases, the J end by 5 bases, with 15 bases between. CDR1 and CDR2 from the germline V gene are MNHEY and SVGAGI. The CDR3 consists of 13 residues.

The J gene is TRBJ1-4, the V gene TRBV18; a weak D match, TRBD1 (5 bases). Germline CDR1 is KGHSH and CDR2 is LQKENI. Trimming took 6 bases from V and 3 from J, leaving 8 bases between them. The CDR3 is 13 amino acids. The CDR3 DNA is TGTGCCAGCTCGACGGGGGCTAATGAAAAACTGTTTTTT. Translated: CASSTGANEKLFF.

This rearrangement joins TRBV6-2 or TRBV6-3 to TRBJ2-3, with TRBD1 as a possible D gene (5 bases). The germline V gene encodes CDR1 MNHEY and CDR2 SVGEGT. The V gene lost 6 bases and the J gene lost 3 bases, with 10 bases spanning the gap. The CDR3 spans 13 residues. The CDR3 DNA reads TGTGCCAGCAGCCAACGACAGACAGATACGCAGTATTTT. Amino acid sequence: CASSQRQTDTQYF.

The V and J genes are TRBV4-3 and TRBJ2-5; perhaps TRBD1 as D (5 bases). V lost 4 bases to trimming and J lost 7 bases, with 13 bases between them. The CDR3 totals 13 residues. The germline V gene encodes CDR1 LGHNA and CDR2 YSLEER. The CDR3 DNA reads as TGCGCCAGCAGCCCGGACATTTACGGGACCCAGTACTTC. Residues: CASSPDIYGTQYF.

The chain employs TRBV14 and TRBJ2-5; D gene ambiguous. The ends were cut back, 8 bases at V and 4 bases at J, with 14 bases in the middle. Germline CDR1 reads SGHDN; CDR2 reads FVKESK. The CDR3 is 13 residues long. Written as DNA, the CDR3 is TGTGCCAGCGCCTTTGGTCAGTCAGAGACCCAGTACTTC. It specifies CASAFGQSETQYF. The full variable domain, rest sourced from reference TRBV14 and TRBJ2-5, is EAGVTQFPSHSVIEKGQTVTLRCDPISGHDNLYWYRRVMGKEIKFLLHFVKESKQDESGMPNNRFLAERTGGTYSTLKVQPAELEDSGVYFCASAFGQSETQYFGPGTRLLVL.

The rearrangement uses TRBV7-9 and TRBJ1-2; 10 nucleotides line up with TRBD1. V lost 0 bases and J lost 13; bases outside the gene matches: 2. From germline, CDR1 is SEHNR and CDR2 FQNEAQ (reference sequence). CDR3 size: 12 residues. The CDR3 loop reads CASSLAGQGFTF. CDR3 nucleotides: TGTGCCAGCAGCTTAGCGGGACAGGGGTTCACCTTC.

This CDR3 is CASSTPGGNEQYF. The CDR3 coding sequence is TGTGCCAGCAGCACACCAGGAGGGAACGAGCAGTACTTC. The chain employs TRBV2 and TRBJ2-7, with D perhaps matching TRBD2 (6 bases). The germline V gene encodes CDR1 SNHLY and CDR2 FYNNEI. The CDR3 consists of 13 residues. Between the trimmed V and J ends, which lost 6 bases and 5 bases, there was a span of 14 bases.

CDR3 region: CASSKRLRVANEKLFF. For the CDR3, the DNA is TGTGCCAGCAGCAAAAGGCTCAGGGTGGCTAATGAAAAACTGTTTTTT. The V gene is TRBV21-1, the J gene TRBJ1-4; no DNA check was done on the table's D call, TRBD1. TRBV21-1 is recorded as a pseudogene. The CDR3 runs 16 residues.